The clone carrying this TCR beta chain was picked up a small number of times. What it binds is unknown. The record originates from a study of cytomegalovirus exposure and HLA in healthy donors. CDR1 is MDHEN and CDR2 is SYDVKM in the germline V gene. V dropped 5 bases and J dropped 4; count of bases not matched to a gene: 7. The CDR3 has 16 amino acids. Use of 60 Vbeta and 13 Jbeta primers characterized the PCR. TCRdb's copy holds only in-frame clones and misses some; the assay was immunoSEQ multiplex PCR. The table lists 140,000 to 150,000 clones, 60% to 80% of them singletons. The study, taken as a whole, reports: An apparent linkage of common viral pathogens to several of the most significant clusters emerged in a later analysis. A later analysis showed that HLA-associated TCR beta chains had undergone more clonal expansion than equally common others. Follow-up analysis later connected one missense variant in DCLRE1C with trimming of TCR beta V- and J-genes.

This TCR derives from a woman in her twenties or thirties in good health and CMV-seronegative. The gene calls are TRBV28 and TRBJ2-3; 12 positions agree with TRBD1. The sample comprised PBMCs. CDR3 amino acids: CASSLPGQGAADTQYF. CDR3 DNA: TGTGCCAGCAGTCTTCCGGGACAGGGGGCCGCAGATACGCAGTATTTT. Drawing the rest from reference TRBV28 and TRBJ2-3, the complete variable domain is DVKVTQSSRYLVKRTGEKVFLECVQDMDHENMFWYRQDPGLGLRLIYFSYDVKMKEKGDIPEGYSVSREKKERFSLILESASTNQTSMYLCASSLPGQGAADTQYFGPGTRLTVL.